Listed below are T cell receptor beta chains from one sample, sequenced in a study of CD8+ T cells in alopecia areata. Clones were sequenced by immunoSEQ multiplex PCR, and TCRdb holds only the in-frame ones, with some missing. The sample has under 200,000 clones; less than 70% are singletons. The material sequenced was CD4+ T cells sorted from blood, taken at week 4, from a patient treated with tofacitinib. These TCRs come from a human donor with alopecia areata. Each CDR3 is given without its conserved first and last residue.

SVVGTGRNTIY	TRBV29-1	TRBJ1-3
ASSPGGGGRETQY	TRBV6-5	TRBJ2-5
ASSQDRGPRELF	TRBV4-2	TRBJ1-4
ASSRSGQGETQY	TRBV4-1	TRBJ2-5
ASSLGAGVSGANVLT	TRBV5-1	TRBJ2-6
SVDKGGSSYEQY	TRBV29-1	TRBJ2-7
ASSYSGNSGNTIY	TRBV6-5	TRBJ1-3
AWSDGQGRGLAF	TRBV30	TRBJ1-1
ASSRQSQETQY	TRBV7-2	TRBJ2-5
ASSSLTGVNEKLF	TRBV7-2	TRBJ1-4
AWSVLGEGYT	TRBV30	TRBJ1-2
ASSLDGYSYNSPLH	TRBV5-1	TRBJ1-6
ASSQGTGLSYEQY	TRBV4-3	TRBJ2-7
ASSSSVWSQERY	TRBV11-1	TRBJ2-4
ASSETGDGGYT	TRBV18	TRBJ1-2
ASSLVRVGATEAF	TRBV5-1	TRBJ1-1
ASRVAGGSSYNEQF	TRBV2	TRBJ2-1
ASSLDAGNSPLH	TRBV7-9	TRBJ1-6
ASSEDGYNSPLH	TRBV25-1	TRBJ1-6
ASSRRKAGDQETQY	TRBV4-1	TRBJ2-5
ASQVVPGESPLH	TRBV6-6	TRBJ1-6
AWSASRGAHGYT	TRBV30	TRBJ1-2
SVAAGGGNEQF	TRBV29-1	TRBJ2-1
AWSPHRGGYT	TRBV30	TRBJ1-2
ATGGTDTQY	TRBV7-9	TRBJ2-3
AWSQGFIDQPQH	TRBV30	TRBJ1-5
ASSLAGRASEAF	TRBV7-9	TRBJ1-1
ASSNDRGGYT	TRBV19	TRBJ1-2
ASSLGSRGTEAF	TRBV11-1	TRBJ1-1
SVELHRNNEQF	TRBV29-1	TRBJ2-1
ASSFAGIGSPLH	TRBV5-4	TRBJ1-6
ASSWTTDQPQH	TRBV5-1	TRBJ1-5
ASSLGQQETQY	TRBV5-1	TRBJ2-5
ASSLAQNTEAF	TRBV7-9	TRBJ1-1
ASSLASTGIGELF	TRBV5-1	TRBJ2-2
ASSLTTSGGNYEQY	TRBV7-9	TRBJ2-7